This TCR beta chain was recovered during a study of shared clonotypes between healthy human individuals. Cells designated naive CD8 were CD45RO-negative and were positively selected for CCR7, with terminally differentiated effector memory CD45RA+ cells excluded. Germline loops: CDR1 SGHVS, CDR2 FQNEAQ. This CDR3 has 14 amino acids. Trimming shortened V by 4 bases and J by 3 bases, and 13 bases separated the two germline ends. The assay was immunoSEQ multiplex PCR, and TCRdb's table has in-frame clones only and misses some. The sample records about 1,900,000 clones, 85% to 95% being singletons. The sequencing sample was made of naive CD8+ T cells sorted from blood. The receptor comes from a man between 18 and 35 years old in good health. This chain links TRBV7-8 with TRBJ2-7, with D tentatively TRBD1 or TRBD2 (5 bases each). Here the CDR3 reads CASSSPTEGYEQYF. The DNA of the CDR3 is TGTGCCAGCAGCTCCCCGACAGAGGGCTACGAGCAGTACTTC.